The rows below give T cell receptor beta chains drawn from one sample of a study of cytomegalovirus exposure and HLA in healthy donors. Clones were sequenced by immunoSEQ multiplex PCR, and TCRdb holds only the in-frame ones, with some missing. The data contain 150,000 to 200,000 clones, 75% to 85% of them singletons. The material sequenced was PBMCs. The source is a man aged 18 to 29 in good health and CMV-seronegative. CDR3s include the opening cysteine and the closing phenylalanine or tryptophan. A D gene is named only where the DNA matches it firmly. The size entry is marked missing in some rows and otherwise reads once, few, many or a size class.

TRBV10-1	-	TRBJ2-2	-	CASSEKGANTGELFF	TGCGCCAGCAGTGAGAAGGGAGCGAACACCGGGGAGCTGTTTTTT
TRBV19	TRBD2	TRBJ2-5	few	CASSKGLAGGIVETQYF	TGTGCCAGTAGTAAGGGACTAGCGGGGGGAATCGTCGAGACCCAGTACTTC
TRBV7-2	TRBD1	TRBJ2-7	-	CASSHRDRGYEQYF	TGTGCCAGCAGCCACCGGGACAGAGGCTACGAGCAGTACTTC
TRBV5-8	-	TRBJ2-7	few	CASSLVPRVSYEQYF	TGTGCCAGCAGCTTGGTGCCCCGTGTCTCCTACGAGCAGTACTTC
TRBV7-8	-	TRBJ1-4	-	CASSPPGVAEKLFF	TGTGCCAGCAGCCCCCCCGGGGTGGCTGAAAAACTGTTTTTT
TRBV30	TRBD2	TRBJ2-7	-	CAWSVGEGLREQYF	TGTGCCTGGAGTGTGGGGGAGGGCTTGAGGGAGCAGTACTTC
TRBV19	-	TRBJ2-2	-	CASTETTGSTGELFF	TGTGCCAGTACCGAAACCACAGGGAGCACCGGGGAGCTGTTTTTT
TRBV27	TRBD2	TRBJ2-3	-	CARKREAGSDTQYF	TGTGCCAGAAAGAGGGAAGCGGGATCAGATACGCAGTATTTT
TRBV11-3	TRBD1	TRBJ1-6	-	CASSPDREKSYNSPLHF	TGTGCCAGCAGCCCAGACAGGGAAAAGTCCTATAATTCACCCCTCCACTTT
TRBV9	-	TRBJ1-1	-	CASSVGRVMNTEAFF	TGTGCCAGCAGCGTAGGTAGAGTCATGAACACTGAAGCTTTCTTT
TRBV10-3	-	TRBJ1-5	once	CAISDVPYANQPQHF	TGTGCCATCAGTGATGTTCCCTATGCGAATCAGCCCCAGCATTTT
TRBV11-1	-	TRBJ2-7	-	CASSLRAVFGQLSYEQYF	TGTGCCAGCAGCTTACGAGCGGTTTTCGGACAGCTATCCTACGAGCAGTACTTC
TRBV7-2	TRBD2	TRBJ2-1	-	CASSSRTSGVRGNNEQFF	TGTGCCAGCAGCTCCAGGACTAGCGGGGTTCGCGGTAACAATGAGCAGTTCTTC
TRBV6-4	-	TRBJ2-3	-	CASSRGGSTDTQYF	TGTGCCAGCAGTAGGGGTGGGAGCACAGATACGCAGTATTTT
TRBV7-2	-	TRBJ1-4	-	CASSYRVRATNEKLFF	TGTGCCAGCAGCTACAGGGTTCGGGCAACTAATGAAAAACTGTTTTTT
TRBV27	-	TRBJ2-1	-	CASSTLGVYNEQFF	TGTGCCAGCAGTACCTTAGGGGTCTACAATGAGCAGTTCTTC
TRBV5-4	TRBD2	TRBJ2-3	few	CASSRGLAADTQYF	TGTGCCAGCAGCCGAGGCCTAGCGGCAGATACGCAGTATTTT
TRBV7-9	-	TRBJ2-7	once	CASASSDGGTYEQYF	TGTGCCAGCGCGAGCTCGGACGGAGGCACCTACGAGCAGTACTTC
TRBV6-5	TRBD1	TRBJ1-1	-	CASSYSYRGTEAFF	TGTGCCAGCAGTTACTCGTACAGGGGGACTGAAGCTTTCTTT
TRBV10-2	TRBD2	TRBJ2-7	-	CASRVRAGGSSYEQYF	TGCGCCAGCAGGGTTAGAGCGGGGGGCTCCTCCTACGAGCAGTACTTC
TRBV30	TRBD1	TRBJ2-1	-	CAWSEGQGANNEQFF	TGTGCCTGGAGCGAGGGACAGGGGGCCAACAATGAGCAGTTCTTC
TRBV14	TRBD1	TRBJ2-7	-	CASSQLGQGLYEQYF	TGTGCCAGCAGCCAATTAGGACAGGGGCTTTACGAGCAGTACTTC
TRBV29-1	-	TRBJ2-5	-	CSAYGQKETQYF	TGCAGCGCTTATGGACAGAAAGAGACCCAGTACTTC
TRBV7-7	TRBD2	TRBJ2-5	-	CASSISSGSGKTQYF	TGTGCTAGCAGCATAAGTTCTGGGAGCGGGAAGACCCAGTACTTC
TRBV11-1	-	TRBJ1-6	-	CASSFDGDSPLHF	TGTGCCAGCAGCTTTGACGGGGATTCACCCCTCCACTTT
TRBV6-1	TRBD1	TRBJ1-2	-	CASAGGNYGYTF	TGTGCCAGCGCAGGGGGTAACTATGGCTACACCTTC
TRBV10-3	-	TRBJ1-3	-	CATIDVNTIYF	TGTGCCACCATAGATGTAAACACCATATATTTT
TRBV9	TRBD2	TRBJ2-5	-	CASSVGLAGRETQYF	TGTGCCAGCAGCGTAGGCCTAGCGGGGAGAGAGACCCAGTACTTC
TRBV6-6	-	TRBJ2-5	-	CASSYSLRETQYF	TGTGCCAGCAGTTACTCCCTACGGGAGACCCAGTACTTC
TRBV11-3	TRBD2	TRBJ2-2	-	CASSRWGGEDTGELFF	TGTGCCAGCAGCCGGTGGGGAGGGGAGGACACCGGGGAGCTGTTTTTT
TRBV7-9	-	TRBJ1-4	-	CASSSGQNTNEKLFF	TGTGCCAGCAGCTCAGGCCAGAACACTAATGAAAAACTGTTTTTT
TRBV7-2	-	TRBJ2-5	-	CASSLRRETQYF	TGTGCCAGCAGCTTACGGCGGGAGACCCAGTACTTC
TRBV5-1	TRBD2	TRBJ2-1	few	CASRSSGRTNEQFF	TGCGCCAGCAGGTCTAGCGGGAGGACTAATGAGCAGTTCTTC
TRBV19	-	TRBJ2-7	-	CASSIPQGPRYF	TGTGCCAGTAGTATTCCCCAGGGGCCGAGGTACTTC
TRBV7-9	-	TRBJ1-1	-	CSSGTGNTEAFF	TGTTCCAGCGGAACAGGGAACACTGAAGCTTTCTTT